Listed here is a single TCR beta chain. Its antigen is not known. The CDR3 spans 13 residues. V trimming: 0 bases; J trimming: 15 bases; junction bases outside the gene matches: 7. Germline CDR1 and CDR2: SGHTA and FQGTGA. Unexposed donor CD4+ T cells date from about 2011-2019, before the COVID-19 pandemic. CD4+ T cells were isolated from the cells after more than nine days of culture. Profiling relied on immunoSEQ multiplex PCR, and the TCRdb table lists in-frame clones only, not all of them. This sample has some 19,000 clones, with approximately 80% found just once. This record comes from a study of CD4 T cells in relation to SARS-CoV-2 and coronaviruses. Findings and caveats of the study: Samples before the pandemic and after infection were not matched within any donor.

The sequence came from a human donor in good health. The specimen was CD4+ T cells from PBMCs, cultured in vitro. The rearrangement links TRBV7-3 to TRBJ2-1; TRBD1 matches at 8 bases. CDR3 DNA sequence: TGTGCCAGCAGCTTAACCGGACAGGGCCCGCCGTTCTTC. Translating it yields CASSLTGQGPPFF.